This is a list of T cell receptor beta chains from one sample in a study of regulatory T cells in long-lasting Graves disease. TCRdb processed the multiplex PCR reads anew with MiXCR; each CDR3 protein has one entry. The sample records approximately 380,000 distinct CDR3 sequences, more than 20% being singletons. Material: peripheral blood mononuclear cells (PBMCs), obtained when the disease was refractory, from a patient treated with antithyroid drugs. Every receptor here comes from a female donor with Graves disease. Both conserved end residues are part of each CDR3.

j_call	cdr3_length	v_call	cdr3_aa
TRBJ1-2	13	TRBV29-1	CSVEDWAHYGYTF
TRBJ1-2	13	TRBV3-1	CASSPPGDYGYTF
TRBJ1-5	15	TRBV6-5	CASSYSGPPNQPQHF
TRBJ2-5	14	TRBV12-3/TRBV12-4	CASSITSGGETQYF
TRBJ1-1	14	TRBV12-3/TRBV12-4	CASSSLTGETEAFF
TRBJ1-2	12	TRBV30	CAWAPSGLGYTF
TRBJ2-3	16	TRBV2	CASTLAETTSTDTQYF
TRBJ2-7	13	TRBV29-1	CSVAAGIAYEQYF
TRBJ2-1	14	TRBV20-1	CSASGPSAYNEQFF
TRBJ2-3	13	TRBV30	CAVDRLVTDTQYF
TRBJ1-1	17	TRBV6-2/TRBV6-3	CASSYSRTATMNTEAFF
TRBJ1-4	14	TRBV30	CAWSVRVFGEKLFF
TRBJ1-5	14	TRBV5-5	CASSFSGGHEPQHF
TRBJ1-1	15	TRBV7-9	CASSLAGNAGTEAFF
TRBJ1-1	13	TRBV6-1	CASHKDRLSEAFF
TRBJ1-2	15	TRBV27	CASSLFNNGGYGYTF
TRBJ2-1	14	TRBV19	CASRGGSSYNEQFF
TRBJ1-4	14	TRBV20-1	CSARVSTAQEKLFF
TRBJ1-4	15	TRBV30	CAWRTDRGRGEKLFF
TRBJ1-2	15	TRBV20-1	CSAGEVRGFHYGYTF
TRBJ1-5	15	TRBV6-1	CASSASTGSNQPQHF
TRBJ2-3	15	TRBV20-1	CSASRLADLTDTQYF
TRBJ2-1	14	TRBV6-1	CASSISGRAEEQFF
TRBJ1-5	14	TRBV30	CAWSLQVGNQPQHF
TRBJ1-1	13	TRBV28	CASSNPGGTEAFF
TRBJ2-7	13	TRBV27	CASRGTGGVEQYF
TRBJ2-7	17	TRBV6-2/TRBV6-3	CASSYTAQQRNSYEQYF
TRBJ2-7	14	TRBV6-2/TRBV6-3	CASSYPDVTYEQYF
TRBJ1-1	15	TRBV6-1	CASSPRGPGKSEAFF
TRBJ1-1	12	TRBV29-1	CSVPKDRGEAFF
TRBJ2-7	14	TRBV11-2	CVSSLGGLPYEQYF
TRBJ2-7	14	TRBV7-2	CASSLAQRPYEQYF
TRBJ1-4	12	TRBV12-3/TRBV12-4	CASSLFGTKLFF
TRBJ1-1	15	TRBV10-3	CAISALGGTSTEAFF
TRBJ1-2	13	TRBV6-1	CASSPPGGYGYTF
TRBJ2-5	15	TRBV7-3	CASSPTAGLQETQYF
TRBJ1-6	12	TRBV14	CASSRTGSPLHF
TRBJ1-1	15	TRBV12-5	CASGSWGHMNTEAFF
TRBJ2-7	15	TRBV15	CATSRVPVEGPEQYF
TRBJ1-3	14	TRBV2	CASRSGQPGNTIYF
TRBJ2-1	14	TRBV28	CASSFSGRRDEQFF
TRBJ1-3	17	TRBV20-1	CSARGPVAPHSGNTIYF
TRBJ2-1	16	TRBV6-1	CASSPPPRELYNEQFF
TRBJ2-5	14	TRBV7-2	CASQPGGKQETQYF
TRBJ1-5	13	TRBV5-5	CASSLSFYQPQHF
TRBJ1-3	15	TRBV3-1	CASSPDLSSGNTIYF